Following are 31 T cell receptor beta chains from one sample sequenced in a study of T cell repertoires in cytomegalovirus infection (dated by TCRdb to between 2018 and 2021). The treatment or condition label, as the study defines it: in vitro stimulation with specific CMV peptide epitopes to enrich CMV-specific T cells. Their target antigens are unknown. Sequencing instrument: Illumina HiSeq 1500. TCRdb ran its own pipeline on the public reads, namely fastp trimming at Q25 and MiXCR clone calling, and kept in-frame beta chains. Under each unique CDR3 protein, matching rows form one entry showing the most common genes and DNA. The sample data list some 920,000 distinct CDR3 sequences, and roughly a third of these were observed just once. 13% of the sample comes from the top ten. Sequences were derived from cultured CD8+ T cells from PBMCs, sampled from culture after CMV antigen stimulation. The receptors shown here come from a human donor in good health (CMV status not recorded). Some clones in this sample may be carry-over from other donors' samples.

V and J are TRBV27 and TRBJ2-5; D may correspond to TRBD1 or TRBD2 (5 bases each). Germline values: CDR1 MNHEY, CDR2 SMNVEV (reference sequence). The CDR3 is made up of 15 amino acids. With 5 bases removed from V and 5 bases from J, the gap between germline ends came to 18 bases. The CDR3 loop reads CASSTSHEGKETQYF. CDR3 nucleotide sequence: TGTGCCAGCAGTACCTCCCACGAGGGGAAGGAGACCCAGTACTTC.

This clonotype was counted only a few times. The chain is built from TRBV2 and TRBJ2-1, with D maybe TRBD2 (6 bases). The CDR3 has 19 residues. V was shortened by 4 bases and J by 0 bases, with 22 bases between the two germline ends. The germline V gene has CDR1 SNHLY and CDR2 FYNNEI. This chain's CDR3 is CASSVVKDGGGGSYNEQFF. In DNA form, the CDR3 reads TGTGCCAGCAGTGTGGTAAAGGACGGGGGAGGCGGCTCCTACAATGAGCAGTTCTTC.

This clonotype was observed a handful of times. The chain employs TRBV5-5 and TRBJ2-3, with 8 bases lining up with TRBD1. The trim removed 3 bases at V and 2 bases at J, leaving 5 bases unmatched. This CDR3 is 15 amino acids long. Germline V gives CDR1 SGHKS, CDR2 YYEKEE (reference sequence). This CDR3 reads CASSYDRGTTDTQYF. CDR3 DNA sequence: TGTGCCAGCAGCTATGACAGGGGCACCACAGATACGCAGTATTTT.

V gene TRBV5-4 combines with J gene TRBJ2-5; weak D call: TRBD2 (6 bases). This CDR3 is 15 amino acids long. Trimming removed 2 bases at V and 4 bases at J, with 15 bases between. CDR1 SGHNT and CDR2 YYREEE come from the germline V gene (reference sequence). The CDR3 DNA reads as TGTGCCAGCAGCTTTTCCCCCGGGCGGGGAGAGACCCAGTACTTC. It yields the protein CASSFSPGRGETQYF.

This clonotype has just a few counts. This chain's CDR3 is CASSLAGLASYNEQFF. For the CDR3, the DNA is TGTGCCAGCAGCTTAGCGGGACTGGCATCCTACAATGAGCAGTTCTTC. The chain links TRBV7-2 to TRBJ2-1; possible D gene TRBD2, 6 bases. The V gene's germline CDR1 is SGHTA and CDR2 FQGNSA. V lost 0 bases and J lost 1, with 10 bases in between. The CDR3 totals 16 residues.

In this sample, this clonotype turned up a few times. The chain has TRBV12-3 or TRBV12-4 and TRBJ2-7; unclear D gene. Trimming removed 2 bases from V and 0 bases from J, with 14 bases in between. The CDR3 loop spans 16 amino acids. CDR3 nucleotides: TGTGCCAGCAGTTTAAACCCCCAAAGATCCTCCTACGAGCAGTACTTC. This translates into CASSLNPQRSSYEQYF.

This clonotype has at least ten counts. This chain uses TRBV7-6 with TRBJ2-7, with 7 bases lining up with TRBD1. The V and J ends lost 1 base and 2 bases, in that order; junction bases with no gene match: 5. This CDR3 is 15 amino acids long. The germline V gene has CDR1 SGHVS and CDR2 FNYEAQ. Here the CDR3 reads CASSLEGQGAYEQYF. In DNA form, the CDR3 reads TGTGCCAGCAGCTTAGAAGGCCAGGGGGCCTACGAGCAGTACTTC.

This chain joins TRBV20-1 and TRBJ2-7, with TRBD2 matching 11 bases. The V gene's germline CDR1 is DFQATT and CDR2 SNEGSKA (reference sequence). The CDR3 has 13 amino acids. Trimming at V came to 5 bases and at J to 1 base, leaving 1 base not matched to a gene. The CDR3 coding sequence is TGCAGTGCTGGGACTAGCGGATCCTACGAGCAGTACTTC. Translated, it gives CSAGTSGSYEQYF.

This clonotype has a handful of counts. The J gene is TRBJ1-1, the V gene TRBV27; TRBD1 matches at 7 bases. This CDR3 contains 17 residues. Germline V gives CDR1 MNHEY, CDR2 SMNVEV (reference sequence). V shed 5 bases and J 3 bases; nucleotides not matched to a gene: 15. CDR3 loop: CASSPGTVPGSDTEAFF. As DNA, the CDR3 is TGTGCCAGCAGTCCGGGGACAGTCCCTGGGTCGGACACTGAAGCTTTCTTT.

This clonotype has more than one count but fewer than ten. The chain has TRBV27 and TRBJ1-2, with 7 bases matching TRBD1. The CDR3 loop spans 15 amino acids. Germline loops: CDR1 MNHEY, CDR2 SMNVEV (reference sequence). The V and J ends lost 4 bases and 3 bases, in that order; junction bases with no gene match: 8. The CDR3 here is CASSSLRDSDYGYTF. The CDR3 nucleotides are TGTGCCAGCAGTTCCCTCCGGGACAGCGACTATGGCTACACCTTC.

V gene TRBV7-6 combines with J gene TRBJ1-2, with D possibly TRBD1 on 5 matching bases. The CDR3 is 14 amino acids. Germline CDR1 reads SGHVS; CDR2 reads FNYEAQ. Trimming removed 7 bases at V and 3 bases at J, with 15 bases between. CDR3 nucleotide sequence: TGTGCCAGCATCGCCGAGGGGCTCGACTATGGCTACACCTTC. It yields the protein CASIAEGLDYGYTF.

This clonotype occurred a few times. The chain employs TRBV6-1 and TRBJ2-3, with D perhaps TRBD1 (6 bases). This CDR3 is built from 18 residues. V was pared by 6 bases and J by 5 bases, with 27 bases between. Germline assignment: CDR1 MNHNS and CDR2 SASEGT. The CDR3 nucleotides read TGTGCCAGCAGATCAGAAGGTAGGGGGTTCGTGTTTGGAGATACGCAGTATTTT. Its translation is CASRSEGRGFVFGDTQYF.

The CDR3, as DNA: TGTGCCACCAGTTATTCCGGGGAGCTGTTTTTT. Protein product: CATSYSGELFF. The V and J genes are TRBV24-1 and TRBJ2-2; no clear D gene. V was shortened by 6 bases and J by 6 bases, with 4 bases between the two germline ends. This CDR3 is 11 amino acids long. Germline values: CDR1 KGHDR, CDR2 SFDVKD.

This clonotype was counted only a few times. The CDR3 here is CASNRDGDPRHNEQFF. The CDR3 nucleotides are TGTGCCAGCAACCGAGACGGGGACCCGAGACACAATGAGCAGTTCTTC. V gene TRBV19 combines with J gene TRBJ2-1; D tentatively fits TRBD1 or TRBD2 (5 bases each). The V gene lost 9 bases and the J gene lost 5 bases, with 23 bases spanning the gap. CDR3 size: 16 residues. CDR1 is LNHDA, CDR2 SQIVND, per germline (reference sequence).

The V and J genes are TRBV19 and TRBJ1-2, with D perhaps matching TRBD1 (5 bases). The CDR3 has 15 residues. Germline-derived CDR1 and CDR2 are LNHDA and SQIVND (reference sequence). Trimming pared 6 bases from V and 5 bases from J, leaving 19 bases between. CDR3 protein: CASSPLRGQTYGYTF. The CDR3 coding sequence is TGTGCCAGTAGCCCCTTGAGGGGCCAGACATATGGCTACACCTTC.

The chain couples TRBV2 to TRBJ1-2, with D possibly being TRBD1 (5 bases). Trimming removed 0 bases from V and 7 bases from J, with 21 bases in between. The germline V gene encodes CDR1 SNHLY and CDR2 FYNNEI. This CDR3 contains 17 residues. CDR3 sequence reads: CASSEAPTPGPDRGYTF. CDR3 DNA sequence: TGTGCCAGCAGTGAAGCGCCTACCCCAGGGCCGGACCGTGGCTACACCTTC. The whole variable domain, filled in from reference TRBV2 and TRBJ1-2, reads EPEVTQTPSHQVTQMGQEVILRCVPISNHLYFYWYRQILGQKVEFLVSFYNNEISEKSEIFDDQFSVERPDGSNFTLKIRSTKLEDSAMYFCASSEAPTPGPDRGYTFGSGTRLTVV.

This clonotype was seen ten or more times. This chain connects TRBV7-6 to TRBJ2-5; 8 bases fit TRBD2. The CDR3 runs to 14 residues. Germline trimming cut 5 bases from V and 2 bases from J; bases unmatched to any gene: 4. Germline CDR1 SGHVS, CDR2 FNYEAQ. CDR3 region: CASSGGGGQETQYF. DNA for the CDR3: TGTGCCAGCAGCGGAGGCGGGGGGCAAGAGACCCAGTACTTC.

This clonotype was seen a few times. The rearrangement uses TRBV2 and TRBJ2-1, with TRBD1 matching 7 bases. The germline CDR1 and CDR2 sequences are SNHLY and FYNNEI. This CDR3 is built from 13 residues. The trim removed 6 bases at V and 7 bases at J, leaving 6 bases unmatched. This CDR3 is CASRATGKNEQFF. The CDR3 DNA follows: TGTGCCAGCAGAGCGACAGGGAAAAATGAGCAGTTCTTC.

Ten or more counts support this clonotype. The chain links TRBV7-2 to TRBJ2-7; the match to TRBD1 covers 7 bases. The V gene's germline CDR1 is SGHTA and CDR2 FQGNSA. This CDR3 region has 13 residues. The V gene end was trimmed by 2 bases and the J gene end by 5 bases; junction bases not matched to a gene: 3. In DNA form, the CDR3 reads TGTGCCAGCAGCTTAAACAGGGGTAACGAGCAGTACGTC. Its translation: CASSLNRGNEQYV.

The chain combines TRBV6-2 or TRBV6-3 with TRBJ1-5; D might be TRBD1 (6 bases). The CDR3 loop spans 18 amino acids. Germline CDR1 MNHEY, CDR2 SVGEGT. The germline V and J ends were trimmed by 6 bases and 0 bases, with 21 bases remaining between them. CDR3: CASRYPGEGDYSNQPQHF. The CDR3 DNA is TGTGCCAGCAGATACCCAGGGGAAGGCGACTATAGCAATCAGCCCCAGCATTTT.

This sequence joins TRBV19 and TRBJ1-4, with TRBD1 as a possible D gene (5 bases). Germline-derived CDR1 and CDR2 are LNHDA and SQIVND (reference sequence). V dropped 5 bases and J dropped 7 bases, with 14 bases sitting between them. The CDR3 contains 14 residues. The CDR3 DNA reads as TGTGCCAGTAGTCTCAACCTTGGGGGTGAAAAACTGTTTTTT. Translation gives CASSLNLGGEKLFF. The full variable domain, completed using reference TRBV19 and TRBJ1-4, is DGGITQSPKYLFRKEGQNVTLSCEQNLNHDAMYWYRQDPGQGLRLIYYSQIVNDFQKGDIAEGYSVSREKKESFPLTVTSAQKNPTAFYLCASSLNLGGEKLFFGSGTQLSVL.

The sample holds many counts of this clonotype. The DNA of the CDR3 is TGTGCCATCAGGCCCCGGCAGGGACCCGACAATGAGCAGTTCTTC. It specifies CAIRPRQGPDNEQFF. V is TRBV10-3 and J is TRBJ2-1; D possibly uses TRBD1 or TRBD2 (5 bases each). The CDR3 totals 15 residues. Looked up from germline, CDR1 is ENHRY and CDR2 is SYGVKD. V was trimmed by 6 bases and J by 5 bases, leaving 17 bases between them.

This clonotype was seen a few times. This rearrangement joins TRBV19 to TRBJ1-1, with D possibly matching TRBD1 (5 bases). V lost 4 bases to trimming and J lost 7 bases, with 16 bases between them. CDR3 size: 14 residues. The germline gives CDR1 LNHDA, CDR2 SQIVND (reference sequence). The CDR3: CASSSQGLGFEAFF. The CDR3 DNA reads as TGTGCCAGTAGTAGCCAGGGTCTCGGATTTGAAGCTTTCTTT.

This clonotype has a count of ten or more. The chain links TRBV10-3 to TRBJ2-3, with 11 bases lining up with TRBD2. V lost 6 bases, J lost 0 bases, and 5 bases stayed unmatched. The CDR3 contains 16 residues. Germline V gene sequence: CDR1 ENHRY, CDR2 SYGVKD. CDR3 bases: TGTGCCATCAGACCGACTAGCGGGGTGAGCACAGATACGCAGTATTTT. This codes for CAIRPTSGVSTDTQYF.

The CDR3 nucleotides are TGTGCCAGCAGCGACCAGGGGGCCCCTTATGGCTACACCTTC. Residues: CASSDQGAPYGYTF. This chain links TRBV7-9 with TRBJ1-2; 8 bases are shared with TRBD1. The CDR3 is 14 amino acids. The germline CDR1 and CDR2 sequences are SEHNR and FQNEAQ (reference sequence). The V and J ends lost 5 bases and 5 bases, in that order; junction bases with no gene match: 7.

V usage is TRBV6-6 and J usage is TRBJ2-3; D remains ambiguous. Germline CDR1 MNHNY, CDR2 SVGAGI (reference sequence). CDR3 length equals 15 residues. V was cut by 2 bases and J by 1 base, with 10 bases left in between. CDR3 bases: TGTGCCAGCAGTTACGCAAGGACCCGCACAGATACGCAGTATTTT. Encoded protein: CASSYARTRTDTQYF.

This clonotype has a count of ten or more. The chain couples TRBV7-2 to TRBJ2-1; 7 positions agree with TRBD1. The CDR3 totals 17 residues. CDR1 is SGHTA and CDR2 is FQGNSA in the germline V gene. The ends lost 6 bases at V and 4 bases at J; junction bases unmatched: 15. CDR3 DNA: TGTGCCAGCAGACAGGGGCCGCCTATTGAACCTTACAATGAGCAGTTCTTC. It translates to CASRQGPPIEPYNEQFF.

The chain links TRBV6-6 to TRBJ2-1, with D uncertain. This CDR3 has 18 residues. The V gene lost 4 bases and the J gene lost 12 bases, with 31 bases spanning the gap. Germline loops: CDR1 MNHNY, CDR2 SVGAGI (reference sequence). CDR3 nucleotide sequence: TGTGCCAGCAGTTCCGATCCCGCCGCGTCTTCTATAGACCTACGGCAGTTCTTC. Translating it yields CASSSDPAASSIDLRQFF.

This clonotype was picked up a small number of times. The chain uses TRBV6-5 and TRBJ1-3; D is ambiguous. This CDR3 contains 16 residues. V was shortened by 6 bases and J by 0 bases, with 15 bases between the two germline ends. Germline V gene sequence: CDR1 MNHEY, CDR2 SVGAGI. In DNA form, the CDR3 reads TGTGCCAGCAGGAGGAGTCCGGGGAACTCTGGAAACACCATATATTTT. It is translated as CASRRSPGNSGNTIYF.

This clonotype occurred a few times. The chain links TRBV7-9 to TRBJ1-2, with 7 bases that match TRBD1. The V and J ends lost 6 bases and 14 bases, in that order; junction bases with no gene match: 9. The CDR3 spans 11 residues. Germline CDR1 reads SEHNR; CDR2 reads FQNEAQ (reference sequence). CDR3 amino acids: CASRRQGRDTF. The DNA of the CDR3 is TGTGCCAGCAGACGACAGGGCCGGGATACCTTC.

The chain is built from TRBV2 and TRBJ2-3, with 10 nucleotides matching TRBD2. Germline CDR1 is SNHLY and CDR2 is FYNNEI. V trimming: 6 bases; J trimming: 1 base; junction bases outside the gene matches: 10. This CDR3 contains 17 residues. The DNA of the CDR3 is TGTGCCAGCAGCTCCCCACAAGCGGGGGGGCGCACAGATACGCAGTATTTT. It yields the protein CASSSPQAGGRTDTQYF.